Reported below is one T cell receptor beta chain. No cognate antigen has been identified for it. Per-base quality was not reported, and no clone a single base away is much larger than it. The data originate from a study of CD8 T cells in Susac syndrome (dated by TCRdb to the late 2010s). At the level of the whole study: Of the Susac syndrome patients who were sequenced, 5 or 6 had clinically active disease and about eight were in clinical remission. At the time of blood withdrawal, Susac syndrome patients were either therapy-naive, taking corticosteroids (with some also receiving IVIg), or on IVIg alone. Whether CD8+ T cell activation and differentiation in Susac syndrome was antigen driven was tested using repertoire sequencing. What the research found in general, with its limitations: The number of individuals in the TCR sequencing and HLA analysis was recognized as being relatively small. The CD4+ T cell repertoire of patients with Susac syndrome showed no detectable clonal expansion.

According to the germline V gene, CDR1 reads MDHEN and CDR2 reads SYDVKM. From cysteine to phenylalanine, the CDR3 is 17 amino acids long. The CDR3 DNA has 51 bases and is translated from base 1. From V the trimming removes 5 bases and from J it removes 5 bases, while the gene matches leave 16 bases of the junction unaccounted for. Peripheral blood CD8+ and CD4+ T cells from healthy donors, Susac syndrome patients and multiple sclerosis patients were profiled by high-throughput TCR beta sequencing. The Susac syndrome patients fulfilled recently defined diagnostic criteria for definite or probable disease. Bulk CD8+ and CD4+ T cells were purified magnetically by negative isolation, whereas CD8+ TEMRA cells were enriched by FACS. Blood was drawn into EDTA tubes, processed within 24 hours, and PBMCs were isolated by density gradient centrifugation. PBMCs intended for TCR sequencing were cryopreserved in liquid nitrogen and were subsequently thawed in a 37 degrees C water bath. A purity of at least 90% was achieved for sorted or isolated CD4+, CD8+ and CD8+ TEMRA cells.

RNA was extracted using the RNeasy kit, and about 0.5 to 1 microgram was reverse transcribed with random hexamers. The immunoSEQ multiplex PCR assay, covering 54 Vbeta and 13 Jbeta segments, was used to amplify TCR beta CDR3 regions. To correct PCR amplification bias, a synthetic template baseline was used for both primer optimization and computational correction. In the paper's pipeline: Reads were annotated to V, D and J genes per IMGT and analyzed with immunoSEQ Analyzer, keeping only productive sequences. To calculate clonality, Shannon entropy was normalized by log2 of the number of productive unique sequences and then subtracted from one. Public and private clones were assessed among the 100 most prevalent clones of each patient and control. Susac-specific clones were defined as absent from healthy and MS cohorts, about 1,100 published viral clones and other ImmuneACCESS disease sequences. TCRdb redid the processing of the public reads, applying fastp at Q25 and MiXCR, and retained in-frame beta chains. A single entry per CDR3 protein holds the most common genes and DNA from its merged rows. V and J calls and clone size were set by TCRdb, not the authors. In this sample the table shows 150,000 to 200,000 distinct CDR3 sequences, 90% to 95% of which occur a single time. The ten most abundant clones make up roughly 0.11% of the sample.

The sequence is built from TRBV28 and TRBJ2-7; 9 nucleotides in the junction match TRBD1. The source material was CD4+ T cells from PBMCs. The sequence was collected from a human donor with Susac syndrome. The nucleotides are TGTGCCAGCAGTGTCCAAGGGGCGGGACAGGGATCCCACGAGCAGTACTTC. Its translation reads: CASSVQGAGQGSHEQYF. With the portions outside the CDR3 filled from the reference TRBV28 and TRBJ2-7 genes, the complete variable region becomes DVKVTQSSRYLVKRTGEKVFLECVQDMDHENMFWYRQDPGLGLRLIYFSYDVKMKEKGDIPEGYSVSREKKERFSLILESASTNQTSMYLCASSVQGAGQGSHEQYFGPGTRLTVT.